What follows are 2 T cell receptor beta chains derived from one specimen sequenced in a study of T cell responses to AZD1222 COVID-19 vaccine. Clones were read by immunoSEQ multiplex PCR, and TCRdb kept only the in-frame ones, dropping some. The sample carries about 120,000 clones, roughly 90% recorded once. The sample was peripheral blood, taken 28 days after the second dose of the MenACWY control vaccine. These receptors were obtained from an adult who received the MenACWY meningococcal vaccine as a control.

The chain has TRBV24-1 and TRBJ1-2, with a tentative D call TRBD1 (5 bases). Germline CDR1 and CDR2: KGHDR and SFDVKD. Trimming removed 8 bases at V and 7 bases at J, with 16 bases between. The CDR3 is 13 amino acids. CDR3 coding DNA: TGTGCCACCAAAATCGGGACTCTCGCTGGCTACACCTTC. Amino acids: CATKIGTLAGYTF.

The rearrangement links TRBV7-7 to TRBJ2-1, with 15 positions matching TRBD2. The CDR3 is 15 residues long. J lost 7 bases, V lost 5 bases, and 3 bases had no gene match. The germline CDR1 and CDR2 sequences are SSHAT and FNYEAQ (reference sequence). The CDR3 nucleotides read TGTGCCAGCAGCAAGGGACTAGCGGGAGGTAATGAGCAGTTCTTC. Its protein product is CASSKGLAGGNEQFF.